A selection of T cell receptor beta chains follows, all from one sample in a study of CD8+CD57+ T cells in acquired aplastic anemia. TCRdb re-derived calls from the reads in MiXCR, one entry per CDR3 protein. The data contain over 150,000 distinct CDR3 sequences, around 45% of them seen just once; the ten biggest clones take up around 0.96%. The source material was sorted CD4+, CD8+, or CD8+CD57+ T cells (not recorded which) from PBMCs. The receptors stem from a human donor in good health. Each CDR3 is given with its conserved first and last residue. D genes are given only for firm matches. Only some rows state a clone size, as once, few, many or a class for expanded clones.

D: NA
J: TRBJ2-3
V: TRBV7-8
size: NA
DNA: TGTGCCAGCAGCCACCCATCGGAGGATACGCAGTATTTT
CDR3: CASSHPSEDTQYF

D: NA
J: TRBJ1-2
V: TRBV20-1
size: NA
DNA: TGCAGTGCTAGAGCCGGACCCGCCGGGATTAACTGTGGTTACACCTTC
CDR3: CSARAGPAGINCGYTF

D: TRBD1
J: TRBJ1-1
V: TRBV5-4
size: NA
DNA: TGTGCCAGCAGCTGGGACAGGGGGTTGAACACTGAAGCTTTCTTT
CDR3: CASSWDRGLNTEAFF

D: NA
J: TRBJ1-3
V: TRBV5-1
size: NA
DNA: TGCGCCAGCAGATTCGACAGCCACTCTGGAAACACCATATATTTT
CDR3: CASRFDSHSGNTIYF

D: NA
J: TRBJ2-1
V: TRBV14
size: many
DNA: TGTGCCAGCAGCCGTGCCACTTGGCGGATGAGCTCCTACAATGAGCAGTTCTTC
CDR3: CASSRATWRMSSYNEQFF

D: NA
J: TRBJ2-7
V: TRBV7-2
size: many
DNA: TGTGCCAGCAGCCCCGCCGCAGGTATCTACGAGCAGTACTTC
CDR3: CASSPAAGIYEQYF

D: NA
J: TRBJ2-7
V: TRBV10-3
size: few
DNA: TGTGCCACCACCAGGGCCCCCACAGAGCAGTACTTC
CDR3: CATTRAPTEQYF

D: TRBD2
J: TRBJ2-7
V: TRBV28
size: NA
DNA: TGTGCCAGCATTCCAGCGGGAGGAGTAACCTACGAGCAGTACTTC
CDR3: CASIPAGGVTYEQYF

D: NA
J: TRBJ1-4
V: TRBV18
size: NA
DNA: TGTGCCAGCTCACTGACGACAGGCGGCGAAAAACTGTTTTTT
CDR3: CASSLTTGGEKLFF

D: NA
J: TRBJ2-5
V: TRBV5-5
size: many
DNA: TGTGCCAGCAGCTTGCGACTTTTAGTCCAAGAGACCCAGTACTTC
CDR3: CASSLRLLVQETQYF

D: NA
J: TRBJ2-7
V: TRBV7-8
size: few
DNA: TGTGCCAGCAGCAGAGCCAGCGAGCAGTACTTC
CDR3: CASSRASEQYF

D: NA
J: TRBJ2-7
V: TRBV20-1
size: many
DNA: TGCAGTGCCCCCCCCCGGAACATCCGGAGGGAGCAGTACTTC
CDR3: CSAPPRNIRREQYF

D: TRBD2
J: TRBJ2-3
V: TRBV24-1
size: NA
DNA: TGTGCCACCAGTGATTTGAGTGGGGGGGTTGGCACAGATACGCAGTATTTT
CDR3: CATSDLSGGVGTDTQYF

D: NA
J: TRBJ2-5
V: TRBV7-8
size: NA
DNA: TGTGCCAGCAGCTTAGGCGTTCAAGAGACCCAGTACTTC
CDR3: CASSLGVQETQYF

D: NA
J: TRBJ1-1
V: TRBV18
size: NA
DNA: TGTGCCAGCTCACCACGTAGTTCCCTGAAGAACACTGAAGCTTTCTTT
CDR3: CASSPRSSLKNTEAFF

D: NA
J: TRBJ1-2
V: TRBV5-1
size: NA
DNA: TGCGCCAGCAGCTTGGGCAATAGCGGCTACACCTTC
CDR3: CASSLGNSGYTF

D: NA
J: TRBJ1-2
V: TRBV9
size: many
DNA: TGTGCCAGCAGCGTAGACCTGGGGAACTATGGCTACACCTTC
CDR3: CASSVDLGNYGYTF

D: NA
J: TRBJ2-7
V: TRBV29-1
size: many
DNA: TGCAGCGTTGAAGGCCGGAGGTTTGGTCAGGGGACCTCCTACGAGCAGTACTTC
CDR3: CSVEGRRFGQGTSYEQYF

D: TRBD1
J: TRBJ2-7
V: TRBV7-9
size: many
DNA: TGTGCCAGCAGCCCTGGGACAGGGGGCTCCTACGAGCAGTACTTC
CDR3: CASSPGTGGSYEQYF

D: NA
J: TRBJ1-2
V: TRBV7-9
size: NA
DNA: TGTGCCAGCAGCTTTGGGGACTATGGCTACACCTTC
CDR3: CASSFGDYGYTF

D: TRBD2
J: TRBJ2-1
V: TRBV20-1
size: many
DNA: TGCAGTGCCCCGGGACTAGCGGGCGTCAATGAGCAGTTCTTC
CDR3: CSAPGLAGVNEQFF

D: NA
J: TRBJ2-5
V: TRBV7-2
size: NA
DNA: TGTGCCGGCAGCTCCCCGGGACCTGAAAAGGGGACCCAGTACTTC
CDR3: CAGSSPGPEKGTQYF

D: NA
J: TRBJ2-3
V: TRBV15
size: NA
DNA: TGTGCCACCAGCAGGGACCGTACTAGCACAGATACGCAGTATTTT
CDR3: CATSRDRTSTDTQYF

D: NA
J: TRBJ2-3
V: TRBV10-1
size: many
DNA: TGCGCCAGCAGTGAGTCTTGGGGGGCTCTTCGAGATACGCAGTATTTT
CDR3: CASSESWGALRDTQYF

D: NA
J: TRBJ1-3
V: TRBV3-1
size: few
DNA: TGTGCCAGCAGCCATAGGGGAAACACCATATATTTT
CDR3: CASSHRGNTIYF

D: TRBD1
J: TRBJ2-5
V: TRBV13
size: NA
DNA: TGTGCCAGCAGCTTAGCCGGGACAGGGGATCAAGAGACCCAGTACTTC
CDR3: CASSLAGTGDQETQYF

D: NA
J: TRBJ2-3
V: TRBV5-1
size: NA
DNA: TGCGCCAGCAGCGTGGTACAGGAGCGAGGGGCAGATACGCAGTATTTT
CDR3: CASSVVQERGADTQYF

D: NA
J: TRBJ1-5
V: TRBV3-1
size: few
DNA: TGTGCCAGCAGCCAAGAACGGGATAATAGCAATCAGCCCCAGCATTTT
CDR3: CASSQERDNSNQPQHF

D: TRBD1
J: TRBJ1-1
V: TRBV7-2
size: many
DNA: TGTGCCAGCAGCGAAGGGGGCCTGAACACTGAAGCTTTCTTT
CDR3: CASSEGGLNTEAFF

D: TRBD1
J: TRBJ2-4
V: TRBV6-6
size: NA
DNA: TGTGCCAGCAGTTACTGGGACAGCACCAAAAACATTCAGTACTTC
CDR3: CASSYWDSTKNIQYF

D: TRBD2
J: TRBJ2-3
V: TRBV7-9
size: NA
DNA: TGTGCCAGCAGCCATCTAGCGGGGGGTCTTAATACGCAGTATTTT
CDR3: CASSHLAGGLNTQYF

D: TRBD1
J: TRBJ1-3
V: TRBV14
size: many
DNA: TGTGCCAGCAGCGGACAGGGCAGAAACACCATATATTTT
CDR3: CASSGQGRNTIYF

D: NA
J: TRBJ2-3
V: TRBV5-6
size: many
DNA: TGTGCCAGCAGCTGGAGCGGGAGCACAGATACGCAGTATTTT
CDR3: CASSWSGSTDTQYF

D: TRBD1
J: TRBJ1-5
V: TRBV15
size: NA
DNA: TGTGCCACCAGCAGAGTATGGACAGGGAGCAATCAGCCCCAGCATTTT
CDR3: CATSRVWTGSNQPQHF

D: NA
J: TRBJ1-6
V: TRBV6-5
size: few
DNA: TGTGCCAGCAGTTACGGGCGACAGGCCGCTGATTCACCCCTCCACTTT
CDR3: CASSYGRQAADSPLHF

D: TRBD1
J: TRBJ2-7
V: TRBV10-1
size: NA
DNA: TGCGTCAGCAGTGAAGGACAGGCGCCCTACGAGCAGTACTTC
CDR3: CVSSEGQAPYEQYF

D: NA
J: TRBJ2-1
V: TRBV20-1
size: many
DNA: TGCAGTGCTAGGGGGGAGGCGACAGTGGCTCCTTACAATGAGCAGTTCTTC
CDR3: CSARGEATVAPYNEQFF

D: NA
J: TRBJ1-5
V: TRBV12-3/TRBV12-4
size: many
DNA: TGTGCCAGCACCCCAGCCACAGGGAAGGATCAGCCCCAGCATTTT
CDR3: CASTPATGKDQPQHF

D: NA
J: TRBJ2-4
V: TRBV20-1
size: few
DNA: TGCAGTGCTGCCGCCCGGGTAGCCAAAAACATTCAGTACTTC
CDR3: CSAAARVAKNIQYF

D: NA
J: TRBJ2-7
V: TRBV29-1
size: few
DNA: TGCAGCGTTGAGGGGCAGAGCTACGAGCAGTACTTC
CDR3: CSVEGQSYEQYF

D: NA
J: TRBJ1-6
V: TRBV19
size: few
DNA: TGTGCCAGCCGTGCCGGAAATAATTCACCCCTCCACTTT
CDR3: CASRAGNNSPLHF

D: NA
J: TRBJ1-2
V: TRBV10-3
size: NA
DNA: TGTGCCATCAGTGAGCCATTCTCTGGAAACACCTTC
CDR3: CAISEPFSGNTF

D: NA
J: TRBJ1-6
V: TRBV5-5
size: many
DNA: TGTGCCAGCAGCTTACCCCCCCGGGCCGGGAATTCACCCCTCCACTTT
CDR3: CASSLPPRAGNSPLHF

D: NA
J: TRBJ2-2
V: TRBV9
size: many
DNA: TGTGCCAGCAGCGTAAGGCAGAGATCTAACACCGGGGAGCTGTTTTTT
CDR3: CASSVRQRSNTGELFF

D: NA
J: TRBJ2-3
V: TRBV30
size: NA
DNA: TGTGCCTGGAGCGACGGCACCATCGCAAGCACAGATACGCAGTATTTT
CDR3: CAWSDGTIASTDTQYF

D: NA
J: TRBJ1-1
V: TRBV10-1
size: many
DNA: TGCGCCAGCAGCCGGACGCTGAACACTGAAGCTTTCTTT
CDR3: CASSRTLNTEAFF